The 22 T cell receptor beta chains below come from one sample, sequenced in a study of T cell responses to AZD1222 COVID-19 vaccine. TCRdb's table, derived via immunoSEQ multiplex PCR, lists solely in-frame clones and lacks some. The sample carries 210,000 or so clones, about 95% recorded once. This specimen was peripheral blood, taken 28 days after the second dose of the MenACWY control vaccine. These receptors were collected from an adult who received the MenACWY meningococcal vaccine as a control.

The chain is built from TRBV11-3 and TRBJ2-7, with D tentatively TRBD2 (7 bases). Germline-derived CDR1 and CDR2 are SGHNT and YENEEA. V was shortened by 1 base and J by 1 base, with 11 bases between the two germline ends. CDR3 length: 15 residues. The CDR3 DNA reads as TGTGCCAGCAGCTTAGGCGGGGGCCATTCCTACGAGCAGTACTTC. Translation gives CASSLGGGHSYEQYF.

This sequence joins TRBV6-2 or TRBV6-3 and TRBJ2-1; TRBD1 matches at 7 bases. Germline trimming cut 2 bases from V and 0 bases from J; bases unmatched to any gene: 7. This CDR3 spans 17 amino acids. CDR1 is MNHEY, CDR2 SVGEGT, per germline. The CDR3, as DNA: TGTGCCAGCAGTTACCGAAAGAACAGGGGCTCCTACAATGAGCAGTTCTTC. Protein: CASSYRKNRGSYNEQFF.

V gene TRBV7-9 combines with J gene TRBJ1-6, with TRBD1 as a possible D gene (5 bases). The germline CDR1 and CDR2 sequences are SEHNR and FQNEAQ (reference sequence). Trimming shortened V by 5 bases and J by 19 bases, and 18 bases separated the two germline ends. The CDR3 is 12 residues long. The CDR3 bases are TGTGCCAGCAGCGCTGAGGGGAACCCTCGTCACTTT. Encoded protein: CASSAEGNPRHF.

V gene TRBV3-1 (or the pseudogene TRBV3-2) combines with J gene TRBJ2-7, with D perhaps being TRBD1 or TRBD2 (5 bases each). Trimming took 4 bases from V and 6 from J, leaving 16 bases between them. The CDR3 runs to 14 residues. Germline CDR1 LGHDT, CDR2 YNNKEL (reference sequence). The CDR3 DNA sequence: TGTGCCAGCAGCCTCCGGGGCCGGAGTGGCGAGCAGTACTTC. Protein: CASSLRGRSGEQYF.

This chain joins TRBV9 and TRBJ2-1; 9 bases map to TRBD2. This CDR3 is built from 16 residues. Germline V gene lookup returns CDR1 SGDLS and CDR2 YYNGEE. V lost 4 bases and J lost 9; bases outside the gene matches: 14. The CDR3 is CASSPRGAGGFSEQFF. As DNA, the CDR3 is TGTGCCAGCAGCCCCCGCGGTGCGGGGGGGTTCAGTGAGCAGTTCTTC.

In this sample, this clone turned up once. J is TRBJ1-6 and V is TRBV30; TRBD1 might be the D (5 bases). Germline V gene sequence: CDR1 GTSNPN, CDR2 SVGIG (reference sequence). The CDR3 runs 14 residues. Deletions cut 6 bases from V and 9 bases from J, with 18 bases between. CDR3 amino acids: CACARDPNGSPLHF. The DNA for the CDR3 is TGTGCCTGCGCACGGGACCCAAACGGTTCACCCCTCCACTTT.

This chain connects TRBV9 to TRBJ2-7, with 8 bases aligning to TRBD2. The germline V gene has CDR1 SGDLS and CDR2 YYNGEE. V shed 4 bases and J 6 bases; nucleotides not matched to a gene: 6. CDR3 length: 13 amino acids. The CDR3 nucleotides are TGTGCCAGCAGCCGGGGGGGCTCCAGCGAGCAGTACTTC. Encoded protein: CASSRGGSSEQYF.

The chain employs TRBV30 and TRBJ2-7; 9 bases match TRBD1. CDR3 length: 16 amino acids. Germline trimming cut 3 bases from V and 3 bases from J; bases unmatched to any gene: 12. Per germline, CDR1 GTSNPN and CDR2 SVGIG (reference sequence). CDR3 loop: CAWSRGWGTGNYEQYF. The CDR3 coding sequence is TGTGCCTGGAGCCGGGGGTGGGGGACAGGGAACTACGAGCAGTACTTC.

The rearrangement links TRBV28 to TRBJ2-7; 10 positions agree with TRBD1. The ends lost 4 bases at V and 7 bases at J; junction bases unmatched: 4. Looked up from germline, CDR1 is MDHEN and CDR2 is SYDVKM. The CDR3 totals 13 residues. CDR3: CASSSGQGEEQYF. The CDR3 DNA sequence: TGTGCCAGCAGTTCAGGACAGGGGGAAGAGCAGTACTTC.

V and J are TRBV6-6 and TRBJ2-5; perhaps TRBD1 as D (5 bases). CDR3 length equals 13 residues. Trimming removed 6 bases at V and 1 base at J, with 9 bases between. CDR1 MNHNY and CDR2 SVGAGI come from the germline V gene (reference sequence). CDR3 amino acids: CASRRQPQETQYF. In nucleotides, the CDR3 is TGTGCCAGCAGAAGACAGCCCCAAGAGACCCAGTACTTC.

J is TRBJ1-1 and V is TRBV5-1; no reliable D call. In germline, CDR1 is SGHRS, CDR2 YFSETQ. Trimming took off 4 bases at V and 1 base at J, with 8 bases between the two ends. The CDR3 runs 13 residues. The CDR3: CASSMNRNTEAFF. DNA for the CDR3: TGCGCCAGCAGCATGAATAGGAACACTGAAGCTTTCTTT. Filled out from reference TRBV5-1 and TRBJ1-1, the complete variable domain reads KAGVTQTPRYLIKTRGQQVTLSCSPISGHRSVSWYQQTPGQGLQFLFEYFSETQRNKGNFPGRFSGRQFSNSRSEMNVSTLELGDSALYLCASSMNRNTEAFFGQGTRLTVV.

The chain recombines TRBV28 with TRBJ1-1; a possible D gene is TRBD1 (5 bases). The CDR3 runs to 15 residues. Trimming left V 1 base short and J 4 bases short, with 13 bases between. From germline, CDR1 is MDHEN and CDR2 SYDVKM. This CDR3 reads CASSLFDRAGTEAFF. CDR3 nucleotide sequence: TGTGCCAGCAGTTTATTCGACAGAGCGGGCACTGAAGCTTTCTTT.

The chain employs TRBV6-1 and TRBJ1-6; D is unresolved. The CDR3 consists of 15 residues. CDR1 and CDR2 from the germline V gene are MNHNS and SASEGT. V was shortened by 2 bases and J by 3 bases, with 8 bases between the two germline ends. The CDR3 coding sequence is TGTGCCAGCAGTGAATTGGGCAGCTATAATTCACCCCTCCACTTT. Protein sequence: CASSELGSYNSPLHF.

V usage is TRBV18 and J usage is TRBJ1-1, with 9 bases fitting TRBD1. The CDR3 has 15 residues. The ends lost 3 bases at V and 1 base at J; junction bases unmatched: 3. The V gene's germline CDR1 is KGHSH and CDR2 LQKENI. CDR3: CASSPRTGENTEAFF. CDR3 coding DNA: TGTGCCAGCTCACCCCGGACAGGGGAGAACACTGAAGCTTTCTTT.

The chain recombines TRBV7-2 with TRBJ1-2; D ambiguous. Germline assignment: CDR1 SGHTA and CDR2 FQGNSA. This CDR3 spans 13 amino acids. V shed 3 bases and J shed 2 bases, with 7 bases lying between them. The CDR3 reads CASSFQGNYGYTF. CDR3 in DNA: TGTGCCAGCAGCTTTCAAGGGAACTATGGCTACACCTTC. Based on the CDR3 plus reference TRBV7-2 and TRBJ1-2, the full variable domain is GAGVSQSPSNKVTEKGKDVELRCDPISGHTALYWYRQSLGQGLEFLIYFQGNSAPDKSGLPSDRFSAERTGGSVSTLTIQRTQQEDSAVYLCASSFQGNYGYTFGSGTRLTVV.

Of note for this clone: One junction end disagrees with the germline gene, perhaps due to a read error. The V gene is TRBV11-2, the J gene TRBJ1-2, with TRBD1 identical over 8 bases. Germline CDR1 SGHAT, CDR2 FQNNGV. CDR3 length equals 15 residues. The CDR3 protein is CASSLGVQGALGYTF. The CDR3 DNA reads as TGTGCCAGCAGTTTAGGGGTTCAGGGGGCGCTTGGCTACACCTTC.

CDR3 sequence: CASSLERGLQETQYF. The CDR3 coding sequence is TGTGCCAGCAGCTTAGAGCGGGGGTTGCAAGAGACCCAGTACTTC. The genes are TRBV11-2 and TRBJ2-5; 7 nucleotides align to TRBD2. V was pared by 0 bases and J by 2 bases, with 3 bases of the junction left unmatched. Germline CDR1 is SGHAT and CDR2 is FQNNGV. CDR3 size: 15 residues.

This clone came up once. J is TRBJ2-1 and V is TRBV30; D unresolved. The CDR3 has 14 residues. V dropped 3 bases and J dropped 3 bases, with 12 bases sitting between them. In germline, CDR1 is GTSNPN, CDR2 SVGIG (reference sequence). The CDR3 bases are TGTGCCTGGAGCCGGACCGATTACTACAATGAGCAGTTCTTC. It translates to CAWSRTDYYNEQFF.

The chain employs TRBV15 and TRBJ2-7; 8 bases map to TRBD1. The CDR3 spans 16 residues. Trimming at V came to 1 base and at J to 6 bases, leaving 11 bases not matched to a gene. Germline CDR1 reads LNHNV; CDR2 reads YYDKDF (reference sequence). CDR3 loop: CATSRGPGQGRREQYF. CDR3 bases: TGTGCCACCAGCAGAGGCCCCGGACAGGGACGTCGCGAGCAGTACTTC.

The chain uses TRBV29-1 and TRBJ2-1; tentatively, D is TRBD2 (6 bases). Germline V gives CDR1 SQVTM, CDR2 ANQGSEA. The CDR3 extends over 14 amino acids. Trimming pared 3 bases from V and 2 bases from J, leaving 11 bases between. CDR3 sequence (DNA): TGCAGCGTTGATAGGCGGGAAGCCTACAATGAGCAGTTCTTC. Its protein product is CSVDRREAYNEQFF.

This rearrangement joins TRBV5-1 to TRBJ2-7; the D is unclear. The CDR3 sequence is 14 residues long. V lost 2 bases to trimming and J lost 0 bases, with 9 bases between them. The V gene's germline CDR1 is SGHRS and CDR2 YFSETQ. The CDR3 sequence is CASSLSVNSYEQYF. CDR3 bases: TGCGCCAGCAGCTTATCGGTCAACTCCTACGAGCAGTACTTC.

This chain joins TRBV5-1 and TRBJ1-1; maybe TRBD1 (6 bases). The CDR3 is 14 residues long. The ends were cut back, 2 bases at V and 2 bases at J, with 10 bases in the middle. Per the germline V gene, CDR1 is SGHRS and CDR2 is YFSETQ. The CDR3 loop is CASSLIQGNTEAFF. The DNA for the CDR3 is TGCGCCAGCAGCTTAATACAGGGTAACACTGAAGCTTTCTTT.